The rows below give T cell receptor beta chains drawn from one sample of a study of chemoradiotherapy in HPV16-positive cancers. The data were produced by immunoSEQ multiplex PCR, yet TCRdb's version contains in-frame clones alone and is incomplete. The sample consists of approximately 8,800 clones, roughly three quarters of them appearing once. The sample was tumor tissue, taken from a patient who underwent chemoradiotherapy. Receptor source: a human donor with HPV-associated anogenital cancer. Each CDR3 is given without its conserved first and last residue.

V: TRBV2; CDR3: ASSGGQGATGYT
V: TRBV2; CDR3: ASRRVAGGGIYEQY
V: TRBV4-2; CDR3: ASSPLWGADRGSQPQH
V: TRBV2; CDR3: ASTPDAGSGYT
V: TRBV6-5; CDR3: ASSSGDPLV
V: TRBV27; CDR3: ASSFYGGGDEQF
V: TRBV5-4; CDR3: ASSYRGEETQY
V: TRBV6-1; CDR3: ASSGAGVGTDTQY
V: TRBV18; CDR3: ASSPSSDEQY
V: TRBV5-1; CDR3: ASRSGTGGLNTEAF
V: TRBV29-1; CDR3: SVDTRTGYNEQF
V: TRBV29-1; CDR3: SGESTDTQY
V: TRBV5-1; CDR3: ASRQGGPDTQY
V: TRBV5-1; CDR3: ASSSTGEPNQPQH
V: TRBV30; CDR3: AWRASSETQY
V: TRBV19; CDR3: ASSMGLSGSTDTQY
V: TRBV18; CDR3: ASSPLGQGEGYT
V: TRBV4-1; CDR3: ASSQEAPGPYEQY
V: TRBV5-1; CDR3: ASSLDGYEQY
V: TRBV6-1; CDR3: ASSSGQNYEQY
V: TRBV6-6; CDR3: ASSWEGSGANVLT
V: TRBV6-5; CDR3: ASRLSGDSPLH
V: TRBV5-4; CDR3: ASSLAGTRSIYEQY
V: TRBV5-5; CDR3: ASSIGTGPEAF
V: TRBV19; CDR3: ASSLGSSGTGELF
V: TRBV11-2; CDR3: ASSLGGLAGAGETQY
V: TRBV10-2; CDR3: ASSDPAGTGNTIY
V: TRBV2; CDR3: ASSGGGGDTQY
V: TRBV2; CDR3: ASRDLAGGPEQY
V: TRBV7-8; CDR3: ASSFQGARTGELF
V: TRBV7-3; CDR3: ASSLAGASYNEQF
V: TRBV29-1; CDR3: SVVVWGLHSLNTEAF
V: TRBV9; CDR3: ASSVEAGALNYGYT
V: TRBV9; CDR3: ASSVGADSTDTQY
V: TRBV5-4; CDR3: ASSWGQDNEQF
V: TRBV5-4; CDR3: ASSFFSASNYGYT
V: TRBV6-9; CDR3: ASRGSGEQY
V: TRBV28; CDR3: ASSTSGTLLAYEQY
V: TRBV7-3; CDR3: ASSPSDHTDTQY
V: TRBV7-9; CDR3: ASSTQRDGGDTQY
V: TRBV18; CDR3: ASSDRAPDSGNTIY
V: TRBV11-3; CDR3: ASSSQGACNQPQH
V: TRBV11-2; CDR3: ASSLGTGGYGNTIY
V: TRBV6-4; CDR3: ASRAAGTGLETQY
V: TRBV2; CDR3: ASSRDGNQPQH
V: TRBV27; CDR3: ASSLSKGLGREQY
V: TRBV7-9; CDR3: ASSSGNTIY
V: TRBV6-4; CDR3: ASKPDRAGAGEAF
V: TRBV30; CDR3: AWNYGGANEAF
V: TRBV7-2; CDR3: ASSSMGTGIEKLF
V: TRBV4-1; CDR3: ASSQDGIYGYT
V: TRBV14; CDR3: ASSQDVGRQF
V: TRBV4-1; CDR3: ASSQVGRMEQY
V: TRBV2; CDR3: ASSVYGTGTNSPLH
V: TRBV5-6; CDR3: ASSLGLHSYEQY